Sequencing of this T cell receptor (beta chain) was carried out in a study of blood T cell repertoires in COVID-19. Study as a whole: Sources were T cells, B-cell-depleted T cells, or PBMCs; the material itself was cDNA or gDNA.

Source study methods: Amplifying reference gene primers gave estimates of nucleated cell counts. The assay was immunoSEQ multiplex PCR, and TCRdb's table has in-frame clones only and misses some. The V and J calls and the clone size are those of that table, but D and trimming were determined from the DNA. This sample carries 130,000 or so clones, over 65% of them seen once, and the ten largest clones take about 4.2%. Germline CDR1 SGHTA, CDR2 FQGNSA. The V end lost 0 bases, the J end lost 3 bases, and 11 bases lay between the germline ends. This CDR3 is built from 15 residues. This clone was detected once.

V gene TRBV7-2 combines with J gene TRBJ1-1, with D tentatively TRBD1 (5 bases). This sequence originates from a woman in her seventies with acute or convalescent COVID-19. Source material: peripheral blood. The CDR3: CASSLASGVDTEAFF. The CDR3 nucleotides read TGTGCCAGCAGCTTAGCTTCGGGGGTTGACACTGAAGCTTTCTTT.